This entry features one T cell receptor beta chain sequence. Its target is not known. Unmatched junction bases numbered 7, after V lost 4 bases and J lost 4 bases. CDR1 is SQVTM, CDR2 ANQGSEA, per germline. CDR3 length: 14 residues. This entry belongs to a study of PD-L1 blockade in urothelial cancer. Background on the study: Blood underwent analysis 3 weeks (second dose) and 6 weeks after treatment began. Study observations and caveats: Tumor-linked clones in blood grew more by 3 weeks in durable-benefit patients.

Produced via immunoSEQ multiplex PCR; TCRdb's table is partial and in-frame only. The sample has roughly 87,000 clones; about nine tenths are singletons. This clonotype originated in a woman between 65 and 79 years old with urothelial cancer. The rearrangement joins TRBV29-1 to TRBJ1-5; 7 bases align to TRBD1. The sequenced sample was PBMCs, obtained around atezolizumab (anti-PD-L1) treatment. CDR3 loop: CSVATGVGNQPQHF. The CDR3 DNA reads TGCAGCGTTGCTACAGGGGTAGGTAATCAGCCCCAGCATTTT.